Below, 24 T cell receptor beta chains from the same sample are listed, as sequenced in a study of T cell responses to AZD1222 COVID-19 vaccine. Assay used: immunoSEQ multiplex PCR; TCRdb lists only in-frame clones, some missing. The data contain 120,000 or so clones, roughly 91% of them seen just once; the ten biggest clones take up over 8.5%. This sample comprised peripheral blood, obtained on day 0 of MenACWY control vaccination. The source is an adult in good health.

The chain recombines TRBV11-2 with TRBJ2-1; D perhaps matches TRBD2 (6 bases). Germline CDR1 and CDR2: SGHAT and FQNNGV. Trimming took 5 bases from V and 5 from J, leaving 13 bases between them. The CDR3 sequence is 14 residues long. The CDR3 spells CASSPRRGDNEQFF. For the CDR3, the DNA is TGTGCCAGCAGCCCCAGGAGGGGAGACAATGAGCAGTTCTTC.

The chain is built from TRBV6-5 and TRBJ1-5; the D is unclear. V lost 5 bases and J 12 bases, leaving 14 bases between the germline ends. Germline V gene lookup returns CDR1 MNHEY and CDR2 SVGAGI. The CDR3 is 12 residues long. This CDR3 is CASSRDAPGQHF. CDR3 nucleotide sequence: TGTGCCAGCAGTAGAGACGCACCAGGCCAGCATTTT.

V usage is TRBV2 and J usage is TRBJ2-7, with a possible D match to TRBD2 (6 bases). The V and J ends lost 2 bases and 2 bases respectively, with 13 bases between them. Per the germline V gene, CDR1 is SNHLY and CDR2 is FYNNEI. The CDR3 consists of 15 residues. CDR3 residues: CASSESGYFTYEQYF. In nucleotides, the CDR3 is TGTGCCAGCAGTGAAAGCGGGTACTTTACCTACGAGCAGTACTTC. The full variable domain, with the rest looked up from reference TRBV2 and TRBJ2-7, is EPEVTQTPSHQVTQMGQEVILRCVPISNHLYFYWYRQILGQKVEFLVSFYNNEISEKSEIFDDQFSVERPDGSNFTLKIRSTKLEDSAMYFCASSESGYFTYEQYFGPGTRLTVT.

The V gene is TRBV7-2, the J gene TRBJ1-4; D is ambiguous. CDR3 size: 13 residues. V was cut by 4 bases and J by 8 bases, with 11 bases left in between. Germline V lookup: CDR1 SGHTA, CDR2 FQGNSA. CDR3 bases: TGTGCCAGCAGCTGGGGAGGGTGGGAAAAACTGTTTTTT. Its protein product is CASSWGGWEKLFF.

The CDR3: CASSFLRDRTNEQFF. The DNA for the CDR3 is TGTGCCAGCAGCTTCCTCCGGGACAGGACCAATGAGCAGTTCTTC. The V gene is TRBV11-3, the J gene TRBJ2-1; 8 bases line up with TRBD1. The CDR3 contains 15 residues. V lost 3 bases to trimming and J lost 6 bases; unmatched junction nucleotides: 7. Germline CDR1 SGHNT, CDR2 YENEEA.

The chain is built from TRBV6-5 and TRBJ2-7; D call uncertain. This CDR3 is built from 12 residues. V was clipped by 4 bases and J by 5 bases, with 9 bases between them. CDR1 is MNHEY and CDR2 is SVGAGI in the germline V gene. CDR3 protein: CASSSPYHEQYF. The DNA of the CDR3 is TGTGCCAGCAGTTCGCCCTACCACGAGCAGTACTTC.

CDR3 amino acids: CASSLSTKNIQYF. The CDR3 coding sequence is TGCGCCAGCAGCTTAAGTACCAAAAACATTCAGTACTTC. The rearrangement joins TRBV5-1 to TRBJ2-4; D not certain. The CDR3 is 13 amino acids. V was shortened by 2 bases and J by 2 bases, with 5 bases between the two germline ends. Germline CDR1 is SGHRS and CDR2 is YFSETQ.

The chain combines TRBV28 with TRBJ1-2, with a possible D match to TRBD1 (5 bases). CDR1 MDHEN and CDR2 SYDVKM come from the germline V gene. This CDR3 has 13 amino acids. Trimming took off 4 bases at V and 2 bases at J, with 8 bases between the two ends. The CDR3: CASSWGSNYGYTF. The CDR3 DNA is TGTGCCAGCAGTTGGGGGTCGAACTATGGCTACACCTTC.

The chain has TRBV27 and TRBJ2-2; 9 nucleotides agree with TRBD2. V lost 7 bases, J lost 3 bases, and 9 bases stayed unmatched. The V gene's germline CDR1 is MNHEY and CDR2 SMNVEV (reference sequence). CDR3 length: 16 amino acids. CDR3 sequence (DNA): TGTGCCAGCACTCAATGGGCGGGAGGGGACACCGGGGAGCTGTTTTTT. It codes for CASTQWAGGDTGELFF.

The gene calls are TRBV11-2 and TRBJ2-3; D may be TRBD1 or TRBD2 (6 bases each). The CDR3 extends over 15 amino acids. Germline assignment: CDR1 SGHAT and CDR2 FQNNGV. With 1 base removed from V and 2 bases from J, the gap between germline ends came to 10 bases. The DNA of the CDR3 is TGTGCCAGCAGCTTAGTTCGGGGGCCCACAGATACGCAGTATTTT. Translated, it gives CASSLVRGPTDTQYF.

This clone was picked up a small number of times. The CDR3 region is CASSPLGDSSSYEQYF. DNA for the CDR3: TGTGCCAGCAGCCCTTTAGGGGACAGTAGCTCCTACGAGCAGTACTTC. The V gene is TRBV5-6, the J gene TRBJ2-7; 7 bases line up with TRBD1. There are 16 residues in the CDR3. The germline CDR1 and CDR2 sequences are SGHDT and YYEEEE. The junction had 10 bases not matched to a gene; V was cut back by 4 bases and J by 0 bases. Looking up the rest from reference TRBV5-6 and TRBJ2-7 gives the full variable domain: DAGVTQSPTHLIKTRGQQVTLRCSPKSGHDTVSWYQQALGQGPQFIFQYYEEEERQRGNFPDRFSGHQFPNYSSELNVNALLLGDSALYLCASSPLGDSSSYEQYFGPGTRLTVT.

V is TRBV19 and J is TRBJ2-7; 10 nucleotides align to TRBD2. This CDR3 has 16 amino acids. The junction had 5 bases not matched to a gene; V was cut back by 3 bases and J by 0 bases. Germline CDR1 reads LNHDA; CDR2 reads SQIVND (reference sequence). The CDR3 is CASSMLSGRASYEQYF. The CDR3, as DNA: TGTGCCAGTAGTATGTTAAGCGGGAGGGCCTCCTACGAGCAGTACTTC.

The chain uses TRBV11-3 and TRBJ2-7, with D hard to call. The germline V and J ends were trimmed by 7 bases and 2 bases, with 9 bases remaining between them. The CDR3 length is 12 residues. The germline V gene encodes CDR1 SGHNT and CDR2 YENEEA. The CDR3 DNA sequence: TGTGCCAGCAATAAGGGTACCTACGAGCAGTACTTC. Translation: CASNKGTYEQYF.

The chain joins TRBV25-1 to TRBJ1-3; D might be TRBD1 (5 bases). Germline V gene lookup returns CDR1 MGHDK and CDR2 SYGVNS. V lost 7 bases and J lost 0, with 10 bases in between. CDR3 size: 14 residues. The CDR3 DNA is TGTGCCAGCACGGAGGGGACCTCTGGAAACACCATATATTTT. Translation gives CASTEGTSGNTIYF.

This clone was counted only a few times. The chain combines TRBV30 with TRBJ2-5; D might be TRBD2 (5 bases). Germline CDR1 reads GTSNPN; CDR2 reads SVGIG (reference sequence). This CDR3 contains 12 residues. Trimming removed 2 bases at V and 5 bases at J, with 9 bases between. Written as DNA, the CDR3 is TGTGCCTGGAGTAGGACTGGGGAGACCCAGTACTTC. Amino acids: CAWSRTGETQYF.

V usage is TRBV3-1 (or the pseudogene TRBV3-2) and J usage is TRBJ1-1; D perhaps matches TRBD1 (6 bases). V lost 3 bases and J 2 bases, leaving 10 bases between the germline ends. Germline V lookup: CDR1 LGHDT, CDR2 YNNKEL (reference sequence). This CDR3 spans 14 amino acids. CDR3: CASSQRDTNTEAFF. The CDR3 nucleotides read TGTGCCAGCAGCCAGAGGGACACCAACACTGAAGCTTTCTTT.

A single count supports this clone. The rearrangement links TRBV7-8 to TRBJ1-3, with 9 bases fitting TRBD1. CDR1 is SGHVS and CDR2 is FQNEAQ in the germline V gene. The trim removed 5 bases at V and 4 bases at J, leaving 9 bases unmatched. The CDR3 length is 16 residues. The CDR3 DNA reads TGTGCCAGCAGCCAGACAGGGGGTCGTAGAGGAAACACCATATATTTT. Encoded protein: CASSQTGGRRGNTIYF.

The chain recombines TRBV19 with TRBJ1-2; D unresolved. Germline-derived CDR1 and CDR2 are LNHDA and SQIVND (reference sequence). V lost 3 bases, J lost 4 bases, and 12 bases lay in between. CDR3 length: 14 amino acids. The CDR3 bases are TGTGCCAGTAGTATCAAAGATCAGAGCTATGGCTACACCTTC. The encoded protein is CASSIKDQSYGYTF.

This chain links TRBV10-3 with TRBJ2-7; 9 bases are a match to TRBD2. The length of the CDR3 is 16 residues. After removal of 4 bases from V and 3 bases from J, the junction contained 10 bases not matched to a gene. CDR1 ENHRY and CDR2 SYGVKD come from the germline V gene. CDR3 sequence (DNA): TGTGCCATCAGTGGGGCCAGCGGGAGGCCCTTCTACGAGCAGTACTTC. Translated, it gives CAISGASGRPFYEQYF.

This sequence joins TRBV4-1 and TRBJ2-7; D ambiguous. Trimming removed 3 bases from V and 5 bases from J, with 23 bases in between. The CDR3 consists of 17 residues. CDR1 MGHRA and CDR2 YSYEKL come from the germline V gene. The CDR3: CASSHSRPSALSNEQYF. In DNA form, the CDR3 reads TGCGCCAGCAGCCATAGTAGGCCCAGTGCCCTCTCTAACGAGCAGTACTTC.

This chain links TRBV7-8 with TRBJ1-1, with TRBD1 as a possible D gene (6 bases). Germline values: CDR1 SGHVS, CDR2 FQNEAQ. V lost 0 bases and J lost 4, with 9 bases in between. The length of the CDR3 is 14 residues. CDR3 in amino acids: CASSLAQGSTEAFF. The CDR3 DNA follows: TGTGCCAGCAGCTTAGCGCAGGGGAGCACTGAAGCTTTCTTT.

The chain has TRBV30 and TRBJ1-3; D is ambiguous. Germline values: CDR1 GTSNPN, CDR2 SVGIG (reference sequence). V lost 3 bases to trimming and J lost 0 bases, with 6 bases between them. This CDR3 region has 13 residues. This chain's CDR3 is CAWSQDSGNTIYF. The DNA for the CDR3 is TGTGCCTGGAGCCAAGACTCTGGAAACACCATATATTTT.

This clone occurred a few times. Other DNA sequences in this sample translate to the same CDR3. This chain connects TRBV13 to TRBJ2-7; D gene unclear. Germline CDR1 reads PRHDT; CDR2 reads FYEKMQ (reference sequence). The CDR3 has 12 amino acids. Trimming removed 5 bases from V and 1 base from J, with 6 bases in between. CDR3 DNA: TGTGCCAGCAGCCTCCGTTCCTACGAGCAGTACTTC. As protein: CASSLRSYEQYF. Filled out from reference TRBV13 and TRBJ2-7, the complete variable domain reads AAGVIQSPRHLIKEKRETATLKCYPIPRHDTVYWYQQGPGQDPQFLISFYEKMQSDKGSIPDRFSAQQFSDYHSELNMSSLELGDSALYFCASSLRSYEQYFGPGTRLTVT.

CDR3 DNA sequence: TGTGCCAGCAGCTTAGATCCAAAAAACACTGAAGCTTTCTTT. The encoded protein is CASSLDPKNTEAFF. This chain uses TRBV11-3 with TRBJ1-1; D remains ambiguous. Germline CDR1 reads SGHNT; CDR2 reads YENEEA. The CDR3 length is 14 residues. V was pared by 0 bases and J by 2 bases, with 7 bases between.